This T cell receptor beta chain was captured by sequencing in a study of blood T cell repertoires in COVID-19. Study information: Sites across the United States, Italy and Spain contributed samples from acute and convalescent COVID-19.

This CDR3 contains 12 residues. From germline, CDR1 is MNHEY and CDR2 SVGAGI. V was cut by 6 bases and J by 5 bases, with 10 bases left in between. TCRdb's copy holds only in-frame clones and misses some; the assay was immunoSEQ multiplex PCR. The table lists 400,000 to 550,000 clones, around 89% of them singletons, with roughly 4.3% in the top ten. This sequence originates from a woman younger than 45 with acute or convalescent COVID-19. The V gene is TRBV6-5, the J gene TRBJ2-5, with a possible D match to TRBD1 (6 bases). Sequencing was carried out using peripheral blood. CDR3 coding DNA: TGTGCCAGCAGCAACACAGGGGAGACCCAGTACTTC. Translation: CASSNTGETQYF.